Following are 30 T cell receptor beta chains from one sample sequenced in a study of blood T cell repertoires in COVID-19. Data came from immunoSEQ multiplex PCR; TCRdb stores just in-frame clones and leaves some out. This table has about 260,000 clones, approximately 92% appearing once. Sequenced: PBMCs or T cells enriched from blood (not recorded which). The receptor set was obtained from a woman between 18 and 29 years old who had recovered from COVID-19.

The rearrangement joins TRBV11-2 to TRBJ1-6, with a weak D call TRBD1 (6 bases). The CDR3 extends over 14 amino acids. Trimming cost V 3 bases and J 9 bases, with 12 bases left between them. Germline CDR1 and CDR2: SGHAT and FQNNGV. The CDR3 loop reads CASSFGTRLSPLHF. In DNA form, the CDR3 reads TGTGCCAGCAGCTTTGGGACAAGACTTTCACCCCTCCACTTT.

The chain links TRBV5-4 to TRBJ2-2; D possibly corresponds to TRBD2 (5 bases). Germline loops: CDR1 SGHNT, CDR2 YYREEE (reference sequence). The V gene lost 3 bases and the J gene lost 6 bases, with 9 bases spanning the gap. The CDR3 totals 13 residues. CDR3 sequence (DNA): TGTGCCAGCAGCTCCACTAGTCCCGGGGAGCTGTTTTTT. Encoded protein: CASSSTSPGELFF.

The gene calls are TRBV6-5 and TRBJ1-6, with TRBD1 matching 7 bases. Trimming removed 8 bases from V and 8 bases from J; junction bases left unmatched: 9. Looked up from germline, CDR1 is MNHEY and CDR2 is SVGAGI. This CDR3 region has 14 residues. CDR3 sequence: CASQRQGGDSPLHF. The CDR3 DNA sequence: TGTGCCAGCCAGAGACAGGGTGGGGATTCACCCCTCCACTTT.

J is TRBJ1-1 and V is TRBV28, with D maybe TRBD1 (5 bases). The V end was cut by 3 bases, the J end by 2 bases, with 10 bases between. This CDR3 contains 14 residues. Germline CDR1 MDHEN, CDR2 SYDVKM. The CDR3 DNA reads TGTGCCAGCAGTTTTGGAGGGGATAACACTGAAGCTTTCTTT. Amino acids: CASSFGGDNTEAFF.

This rearrangement joins TRBV9 to TRBJ2-1; the D gene is possibly TRBD2 (5 bases). This CDR3 is 13 amino acids long. From germline, CDR1 is SGDLS and CDR2 YYNGEE. V was pared by 1 base and J by 8 bases, with 10 bases between. The DNA of the CDR3 is TGTGCCAGCAGCGTAAGGGAGTGGCATGAGCAGTTCTTC. Translated, it gives CASSVREWHEQFF.

The gene calls are TRBV7-9 and TRBJ1-3; perhaps TRBD1 as D (6 bases). CDR1 and CDR2 from the germline V gene are SEHNR and FQNEAQ (reference sequence). The CDR3 covers 15 residues. Between the trimmed V and J ends, which lost 5 bases and 0 bases, there was a span of 11 bases. The CDR3 nucleotides read TGTGCCAGCAGCCGGGACACCCTCTCTGGAAACACCATATATTTT. It yields the protein CASSRDTLSGNTIYF.

J is TRBJ1-1 and V is TRBV9, with D unclear. The CDR3 totals 15 residues. V shed 4 bases and J shed 0 bases, with 13 bases lying between them. Germline CDR1 SGDLS, CDR2 YYNGEE. The CDR3 region is CASSPRSSVNTEAFF. The CDR3 nucleotides read TGTGCCAGCAGCCCACGCTCCTCAGTGAACACTGAAGCTTTCTTT. The whole variable domain, remainder taken from reference TRBV9 and TRBJ1-1, is DSGVTQTPKHLITATGQRVTLRCSPRSGDLSVYWYQQSLDQGLQFLIQYYNGEERAKGNILERFSAQQFPDLHSELNLSSLELGDSALYFCASSPRSSVNTEAFFGQGTRLTVV.

V usage is TRBV3-1 (or the pseudogene TRBV3-2) and J usage is TRBJ2-1; the match to TRBD2 covers 8 bases. The CDR3 extends over 15 amino acids. CDR1 is LGHDT, CDR2 YNNKEL, per germline (reference sequence). V dropped 3 bases and J dropped 8; count of bases not matched to a gene: 9. CDR3 DNA sequence: TGTGCCAGCAGCCACATCCGGGGGGGCGTCCATGAGCAGTTCTTC. Its protein product is CASSHIRGGVHEQFF.

The genes are TRBV6-1 and TRBJ1-5; D is ambiguous. Trimming left V 3 bases short and J 5 bases short, with 14 bases between. This CDR3 contains 15 residues. Germline V gene lookup returns CDR1 MNHNS and CDR2 SASEGT. DNA for the CDR3: TGTGCCAGCAGTGATGGAGGACGGGATGATCAGCCCCAGCATTTT. Its protein product is CASSDGGRDDQPQHF.

The chain couples TRBV5-1 to TRBJ2-1; the match to TRBD2 covers 11 bases. The CDR3 sequence is 16 residues long. Germline-derived CDR1 and CDR2 are SGHRS and YFSETQ. V was clipped by 1 base and J by 5 bases; unmatched bases: 5. This CDR3 reads CASSLRLAGGDNEQFF. CDR3 in DNA: TGCGCCAGCAGCTTGAGGCTAGCGGGGGGAGACAATGAGCAGTTCTTC. Based on the CDR3 plus reference TRBV5-1 and TRBJ2-1, the full variable domain is KAGVTQTPRYLIKTRGQQVTLSCSPISGHRSVSWYQQTPGQGLQFLFEYFSETQRNKGNFPGRFSGRQFSNSRSEMNVSTLELGDSALYLCASSLRLAGGDNEQFFGPGTRLTVL.

The chain recombines TRBV20-1 with TRBJ2-7, with 10 bases lining up with TRBD2. CDR1 and CDR2 (germline): DFQATT, SNEGSKA (reference sequence). The CDR3 has 14 residues. Trimming at V came to 3 bases and at J to 3 bases, leaving 5 bases not matched to a gene. The CDR3 nucleotides read TGCAGTGCTAGTCTAGCGGGGGACCACTACGAGCAGTACTTC. Its protein is CSASLAGDHYEQYF.

The chain couples TRBV19 to TRBJ1-1, with TRBD1 matching 7 bases. This CDR3 contains 14 residues. Looked up from germline, CDR1 is LNHDA and CDR2 is SQIVND (reference sequence). The ends lost 6 bases at V and 2 bases at J; junction bases unmatched: 6. CDR3 sequence reads: CASSLRGANTEAFF. The CDR3 region has the DNA TGTGCCAGTAGCCTCAGGGGGGCAAACACTGAAGCTTTCTTT.

This clone was observed a single time. This sequence joins TRBV4-1 and TRBJ1-1, with 10 bases lining up with TRBD1. Per the germline V gene, CDR1 is MGHRA and CDR2 is YSYEKL. The V and J ends lost 1 base and 0 bases, in that order; junction bases with no gene match: 8. CDR3 length: 18 residues. The CDR3 nucleotides are TGCGCCAGCAGCCAAGCTAAACCGGGACAGGGGCTGAACACTGAAGCTTTCTTT. Translation: CASSQAKPGQGLNTEAFF.

The V gene is TRBV19, the J gene TRBJ1-1; D is unclear. Trimming shortened V by 9 bases and J by 1 base, and 6 bases separated the two germline ends. Germline V gene lookup returns CDR1 LNHDA and CDR2 SQIVND (reference sequence). The CDR3 consists of 11 residues. The CDR3 is CASRGNTEAFF. In DNA form, the CDR3 reads TGTGCCAGCCGGGGGAACACTGAAGCTTTCTTT.

The chain is built from TRBV2 and TRBJ2-7; no clear D gene. The V gene lost 0 bases and the J gene lost 3 bases, with 9 bases spanning the gap. Germline CDR1 SNHLY, CDR2 FYNNEI. CDR3 length: 14 residues. CDR3 residues: CASSEALRLYEQYF. For the CDR3, the DNA is TGTGCCAGCAGTGAAGCATTGCGACTCTACGAGCAGTACTTC.

V is TRBV19 and J is TRBJ1-2; TRBD1 is a possible D gene (5 bases). Trimming took 5 bases from V and 5 from J, leaving 15 bases between them. Germline V gene lookup returns CDR1 LNHDA and CDR2 SQIVND (reference sequence). There are 14 residues in the CDR3. The CDR3 spells CASSPLGGEYGYTF. The CDR3 DNA sequence: TGTGCCAGTAGTCCCCTTGGGGGGGAGTATGGCTACACCTTC. The entire variable domain, with the rest obtained from reference TRBV19 and TRBJ1-2, is as follows: DGGITQSPKYLFRKEGQNVTLSCEQNLNHDAMYWYRQDPGQGLRLIYYSQIVNDFQKGDIAEGYSVSREKKESFPLTVTSAQKNPTAFYLCASSPLGGEYGYTFGSGTRLTVV.

J is TRBJ1-1 and V is TRBV19; D possibly corresponds to TRBD1 (5 bases). V was cut by 6 bases and J by 1 base, with 12 bases left in between. Germline V gene data show CDR1 as LNHDA and CDR2 as SQIVND (reference sequence). The CDR3 runs 14 residues. CDR3 sequence reads: CASSPTGWNTEAFF. For the CDR3, the DNA is TGTGCCAGTAGCCCAACAGGTTGGAACACTGAAGCTTTCTTT.

This clone was seen a handful of times. The chain uses TRBV5-4 and TRBJ2-1, with D unclear. The CDR3 spans 12 residues. Germline V gives CDR1 SGHNT, CDR2 YYREEE (reference sequence). V was pared by 0 bases and J by 7 bases, with 5 bases between. CDR3 region: CASSLARNEQFF. CDR3 nucleotide sequence: TGTGCCAGCAGCTTGGCCCGGAATGAGCAGTTCTTC.

V usage is TRBV5-1 and J usage is TRBJ2-7; tentatively, D is TRBD1 (6 bases). CDR1 and CDR2 (germline): SGHRS, YFSETQ. V was trimmed by 3 bases and J by 3 bases, leaving 10 bases between them. CDR3 size: 13 residues. In nucleotides, the CDR3 is TGCGCCAGCAGCTCACAGGGTATCTACGAGCAGTACTTC. It encodes CASSSQGIYEQYF.

J is TRBJ1-1 and V is TRBV10-3, with TRBD1 matching over 10 bases. Trimming at V came to 3 bases and at J to 3 bases, leaving 1 base not matched to a gene. CDR1 is ENHRY, CDR2 SYGVKD, per germline. This CDR3 has 14 residues. CDR3 DNA sequence: TGTGCCATCAGTGACGGGACAGGGGACACTGAAGCTTTCTTT. This gives the protein CAISDGTGDTEAFF.

In nucleotides, the CDR3 is TGTGCCAGCAGTTACTCGGACGGGGGTCTTTACAATGAGCAGTTCTTC. Translation gives CASSYSDGGLYNEQFF. The genes are TRBV6-6 and TRBJ2-1; tentatively, D is TRBD2 (6 bases). V lost 0 bases and J lost 4, with 13 bases in between. CDR1 MNHNY and CDR2 SVGAGI come from the germline V gene (reference sequence). This CDR3 contains 16 residues.

There are a few counts of this clone. In DNA, the CDR3 is TGTGCCAGCGTCACCGGGACACAGGTCTACAATGAGCAGTTCTTC. Residues: CASVTGTQVYNEQFF. The rearrangement links TRBV28 to TRBJ2-1; D is perhaps TRBD1 (6 bases). Germline CDR1 MDHEN, CDR2 SYDVKM. Trimming removed 8 bases at V and 3 bases at J, with 17 bases between. This CDR3 has 15 amino acids.

This clone occurred once. The genes are TRBV3-1 (or the pseudogene TRBV3-2) and TRBJ2-1, with 11 positions matching TRBD2. The CDR3 is 19 residues long. From germline, CDR1 is LGHDT and CDR2 YNNKEL (reference sequence). Trimming took 0 bases from V and 8 from J; bases not matched to a gene: 15. The CDR3 here is CASSQDSLAGAPGGDEQFF. CDR3 bases: TGTGCCAGCAGCCAAGATTCACTAGCGGGGGCCCCCGGCGGGGATGAGCAGTTCTTC.

This clone came up once. The chain uses TRBV27 and TRBJ2-2; TRBD1 aligns across 8 bases. The germline CDR1 and CDR2 sequences are MNHEY and SMNVEV (reference sequence). Unmatched junction bases numbered 10, after V lost 6 bases and J lost 4 bases. This CDR3 has 16 residues. This CDR3 is CASSHGQGGLTGELFF. As DNA, the CDR3 is TGTGCCAGCAGCCACGGACAGGGAGGCCTCACCGGGGAGCTGTTTTTT.

The V gene is TRBV25-1, the J gene TRBJ1-4, with 11 bases lining up with TRBD1. The trim removed 5 bases at V and 4 bases at J, leaving 9 bases unmatched. CDR3 size: 17 residues. Looked up from germline, CDR1 is MGHDK and CDR2 is SYGVNS. The CDR3 DNA sequence: TGTGCCAGCAGTCAGATACGGACAGGGGGCGTTAATGAAAAACTGTTTTTT. The encoded protein is CASSQIRTGGVNEKLFF.

This clone has a single count. The same CDR3 can be traced to other DNA sequences in this sample. This rearrangement joins TRBV6-5 to TRBJ1-1, with D unclear. This CDR3 is 12 amino acids long. With 5 bases removed from V and 3 bases from J, the gap between germline ends came to 7 bases. Germline V gene lookup returns CDR1 MNHEY and CDR2 SVGAGI. CDR3 bases: TGTGCCAGCAGTAGAGGAGACACTGAAGCTTTCTTT. Translated, it gives CASSRGDTEAFF.

V is TRBV5-1 and J is TRBJ1-4; TRBD1 matches 8 bases. The J segment lost 10 bases and the V segment lost 5 bases, leaving 7 bases of the junction unmatched. Looked up from germline, CDR1 is SGHRS and CDR2 is YFSETQ. The CDR3 sequence is 13 residues long. The CDR3 bases are TGCGCCAGCAGGGACAGGGAGAGTGGAAAACTGTTTTTT. Its translation: CASRDRESGKLFF.

V is TRBV7-8 and J is TRBJ1-1; 9 nucleotides match TRBD1. The CDR3 is 15 residues long. Germline CDR1 reads SGHVS; CDR2 reads FQNEAQ. J lost 3 bases, V lost 4 bases, and 6 bases had no gene match. The CDR3: CASSSGQGWDTEAFF. The CDR3 bases are TGTGCCAGCAGCTCGGGACAGGGATGGGACACTGAAGCTTTCTTT.

The chain is built from TRBV5-1 and TRBJ2-7; 10 bases match TRBD2. The ends lost 2 bases at V and 4 bases at J; junction bases unmatched: 6. CDR1 SGHRS and CDR2 YFSETQ come from the germline V gene. This CDR3 has 15 residues. This CDR3 is CASSLSGGAWYEQYF. The DNA for the CDR3 is TGCGCCAGCAGCTTAAGCGGGGGGGCCTGGTACGAGCAGTACTTC.

This chain links TRBV2 with TRBJ1-5; D gene ambiguous. V gave up 4 bases and J gave up 9 bases, with 10 bases separating them. Germline values: CDR1 SNHLY, CDR2 FYNNEI. This CDR3 comprises 12 residues. The CDR3 DNA is TGTGCCAGCAGTGTTCGGGTCGGGCCCCAGCATTTT. Translation gives CASSVRVGPQHF.